These 27 T cell receptor beta chains were sequenced from one sample in a study of beta chain features in type 1 diabetes. Study results and caveats: Among all four CD4+ subsets, Type 1 diabetes patients had TCRB CDR3s that were moderately but significantly shorter.

As every portion of the isolated RNA was reverse transcribed, the sequencing read expressed TCRB transcripts. Data came from immunoSEQ multiplex PCR; TCRdb stores just in-frame clones and leaves some out. The sample includes 140,000 or so clones, about 13% of them seen just once. Their specific antigens are unknown. The sequenced material came from central memory CD4+ T cells from blood. Receptor source: a man aged 18 to 29 with type 1 diabetes.

There are a few counts of this clone. The CDR3 reads CASSMGQGSNQPQHF. Written as DNA, the CDR3 is TGTGCCAGCAGCATGGGACAGGGGAGCAATCAGCCCCAGCATTTT. V and J are TRBV5-6 and TRBJ1-5, with 10 bases fitting TRBD1. The CDR3 has 15 residues. J was trimmed by 1 base and V by 4 bases; bases with no gene match: 2. CDR1 is SGHDT and CDR2 is YYEEEE in the germline V gene.

This chain connects TRBV19 to TRBJ1-5; TRBD1 is a possible D gene (6 bases). Trimming stripped 10 bases from V and 4 bases from J, with 14 bases between. CDR3 length: 13 amino acids. Germline values: CDR1 LNHDA, CDR2 SQIVND (reference sequence). CDR3 nucleotide sequence: TGTGCCACCGGGGGGGCAGATAATCAGCCCCAGCATTTT. This gives the protein CATGGADNQPQHF.

The gene calls are TRBV12-5 and TRBJ2-1, with 9 nucleotides matching TRBD1. Germline lookup yields CDR1 LGHNT and CDR2 FRNRAP. This CDR3 region has 15 residues. The V and J ends lost 1 base and 4 bases, in that order; junction bases with no gene match: 2. DNA of the CDR3: TGTGCTAGTGGTTTGGGACAGGGGGTTTACAATGAGCAGTTCTTC. Its protein product is CASGLGQGVYNEQFF.

This clone was recorded a few times. The chain couples TRBV19 to TRBJ1-1; D gene uncertain. CDR1 and CDR2 from the germline V gene are LNHDA and SQIVND (reference sequence). V gave up 0 bases and J gave up 2 bases, with 10 bases separating them. The CDR3 extends over 15 amino acids. The CDR3 sequence: CASSIDREYNTEAFF. The CDR3 coding sequence is TGTGCCAGTAGTATAGATAGGGAGTATAACACTGAAGCTTTCTTT.

The rearrangement uses TRBV4-2 and TRBJ1-3; possible D gene TRBD1, 5 bases. The V end lost 4 bases, the J end lost 0 bases, and 13 bases lay between the germline ends. CDR1 and CDR2 (germline): LGHNA, YNFKEQ. The CDR3 extends over 16 amino acids. CDR3 region: CASSPGDTGSGNTIYF. CDR3 nucleotide sequence: TGTGCCAGCAGCCCAGGAGACACAGGCTCTGGAAACACCATATATTTT.

The chain uses TRBV9 and TRBJ2-3; D gene uncertain. The CDR3 spans 12 residues. The germline V gene has CDR1 SGDLS and CDR2 YYNGEE. V was clipped by 4 bases and J by 7 bases, with 10 bases between them. The CDR3 reads CASSISRNTQYF. Written as DNA, the CDR3 is TGTGCCAGCAGCATATCCCGTAATACGCAGTATTTT.

The table lists this clone with a few counts. The V and J genes are TRBV7-2 and TRBJ1-5; a possible D gene is TRBD1 (5 bases). The germline V gene has CDR1 SGHTA and CDR2 FQGNSA. CDR3 length: 15 amino acids. V was shortened by 5 bases and J by 1 base, with 12 bases between the two germline ends. CDR3 sequence (DNA): TGTGCCAGCAGCGCCAGGGCAGGGAGCAATCAGCCCCAGCATTTT. Its protein is CASSARAGSNQPQHF.

The chain links TRBV28 to TRBJ2-1; 10 bases match TRBD2. Germline V gene lookup returns CDR1 MDHEN and CDR2 SYDVKM. V dropped 6 bases and J dropped 1; count of bases not matched to a gene: 3. The length of the CDR3 is 15 residues. CDR3 loop: CASSPAGGSYNEQFF. The DNA for the CDR3 is TGTGCCAGCAGCCCAGCGGGGGGGTCCTACAATGAGCAGTTCTTC.

This clone was counted a few times. It may be a read error: a sequence one base away is much more abundant. This CDR3 is also generated by other DNA sequences in the sample. As DNA, the CDR3 is TGTGCCTGGAGTGGTCGGCATTCACCCCTCCACTTT. The encoded protein is CAWSGRHSPLHF. This chain joins TRBV30 and TRBJ1-6; D unclear. The CDR3 runs to 12 residues. Germline V CDR1 and CDR2: GTSNPN, SVGIG (reference sequence). Trimming took 1 base from V and 8 from J, leaving 6 bases between them.

The chain employs TRBV7-2 and TRBJ2-1; D remains unclear. The CDR3 runs to 13 residues. V gave up 7 bases and J gave up 5 bases, with 12 bases separating them. Germline values: CDR1 SGHTA, CDR2 FQGNSA. The CDR3 is CASTTYLHNEQFF. Here the CDR3 DNA reads TGTGCCAGCACCACGTACTTACACAATGAGCAGTTCTTC.

This clone was detected only a few times. The chain carries TRBV7-2 and TRBJ1-2; D remains unclear. V lost 1 base and J 3 bases, leaving 9 bases between the germline ends. The CDR3 sequence is 14 residues long. Per the germline V gene, CDR1 is SGHTA and CDR2 is FQGNSA. CDR3 sequence (DNA): TGTGCCAGCAGCTTAGTTGCCGAAGACTATGGCTACACCTTC. Protein product: CASSLVAEDYGYTF. Supplemented by reference TRBV7-2 and TRBJ1-2, the full variable domain reads GAGVSQSPSNKVTEKGKDVELRCDPISGHTALYWYRQSLGQGLEFLIYFQGNSAPDKSGLPSDRFSAERTGGSVSTLTIQRTQQEDSAVYLCASSLVAEDYGYTFGSGTRLTVV.

The rearrangement links TRBV9 to TRBJ1-2; 8 nucleotides agree with TRBD1. The CDR3 is made up of 18 amino acids. Looked up from germline, CDR1 is SGDLS and CDR2 is YYNGEE. V lost 3 bases, J lost 2 bases, and 15 bases stayed unmatched. DNA for the CDR3: TGTGCCAGCAGCGATGACCCGGGACAGGCTGAGGCGAACTATGGCTACACCTTC. Its protein product is CASSDDPGQAEANYGYTF.

This chain links TRBV7-9 with TRBJ1-1; D remains ambiguous. The CDR3 length is 13 residues. The germline V gene encodes CDR1 SEHNR and CDR2 FQNEAQ (reference sequence). Trimming took off 4 bases at V and 3 bases at J, with 9 bases between the two ends. CDR3: CASSSGPDTEAFF. As DNA, the CDR3 is TGTGCCAGCAGCTCTGGACCGGACACTGAAGCTTTCTTT.

The chain carries TRBV29-1 and TRBJ1-1, with no clear D. The germline V gene has CDR1 SQVTM and CDR2 ANQGSEA. V shed 7 bases and J shed 1 base, with 16 bases lying between them. There are 14 residues in the CDR3. CDR3 bases: TGCAGCGCCACGTGGGAGATATCGAACACTGAAGCTTTCTTT. This codes for CSATWEISNTEAFF.

Ten or more counts support this clone. J is TRBJ2-1 and V is TRBV29-1; 7 positions match TRBD1. The V gene's germline CDR1 is SQVTM and CDR2 ANQGSEA. Trimming took 0 bases from V and 9 from J; bases not matched to a gene: 5. This CDR3 is 13 amino acids long. DNA of the CDR3: TGCAGCGTTGAAGATGACAGGGAAGGTGAGCAGTTCTTC. Translation gives CSVEDDREGEQFF.

This clone has a count of ten or more. The V call is TRBV12-5, the J call TRBJ2-3, with TRBD2 matching over 9 bases. Germline loops: CDR1 LGHNT, CDR2 FRNRAP. The junction had 10 bases not matched to a gene; V was cut back by 9 bases and J by 6 bases. There are 14 residues in the CDR3. CDR3 bases: TGTGCTAGCGCGACTAGCGGACAAACGGATACGCAGTATTTT. Translated: CASATSGQTDTQYF.

This chain joins TRBV4-1 and TRBJ1-4; 10 positions agree with TRBD1. In germline, CDR1 is MGHRA, CDR2 YSYEKL. This CDR3 is 15 amino acids long. V dropped 1 base and J dropped 8; count of bases not matched to a gene: 4. CDR3 region: CASSQVGTGEEKLFF. Written as DNA, the CDR3 is TGCGCCAGCAGCCAAGTGGGGACAGGGGAGGAAAAACTGTTTTTT.

This clone has more than one count but fewer than ten. This chain uses TRBV5-6 with TRBJ2-5; no firm D call. CDR1 SGHDT and CDR2 YYEEEE come from the germline V gene. The CDR3 is made up of 13 amino acids. Trimming took 0 bases from V and 5 from J, leaving 8 bases between them. CDR3 protein: CASSLELAETQYF. The CDR3 DNA sequence: TGTGCCAGCAGCTTGGAGCTGGCCGAGACCCAGTACTTC.

In its sample, this clone was seen a few times. The chain joins TRBV18 to TRBJ1-2; tentative D call: TRBD1 (6 bases). CDR3 length: 15 amino acids. Germline CDR1 KGHSH, CDR2 LQKENI. V lost 3 bases and J 0 bases, leaving 11 bases between the germline ends. CDR3 region: CASSPRQEANYGYTF. The CDR3 nucleotides are TGTGCCAGCTCACCGAGACAGGAGGCTAACTATGGCTACACCTTC.

This clone was found a few times. This sequence joins TRBV14 and TRBJ1-1, with a possible D match to TRBD1 (6 bases). Germline V gene data show CDR1 as SGHDN and CDR2 as FVKESK. V was trimmed by 5 bases and J by 4 bases, leaving 20 bases between them. The CDR3 is made up of 16 amino acids. The DNA for the CDR3 is TGTGCCAGCAGCAAACAGGGTAGCGGTAGCCTCACTGAAGCTTTCTTT. It translates to CASSKQGSGSLTEAFF.

The table lists this clone with a few counts. The sample holds other DNA sequences that translate to the same CDR3. This chain connects TRBV29-1 to TRBJ2-5, with D maybe TRBD1 (5 bases). V lost 5 bases, J lost 1 base, and 8 bases lay in between. The CDR3 has 12 residues. CDR1 is SQVTM, CDR2 ANQGSEA, per germline. The CDR3 reads CSVRDSQETQYF. The CDR3 DNA reads TGCAGCGTTCGCGACAGCCAAGAGACCCAGTACTTC.

This clone was detected ten times or more. The chain combines TRBV4-1 with TRBJ2-1; D remains unclear. The CDR3 is 14 amino acids. Deletions cut 4 bases from V and 3 bases from J, with 10 bases between. CDR1 and CDR2 from the germline V gene are MGHRA and YSYEKL. In DNA, the CDR3 is TGCGCCAGCAGCCCCTCAATAGGCTACAATGAGCAGTTCTTC. This translates into CASSPSIGYNEQFF.

Ten or more counts support this clone. Written as DNA, the CDR3 is TGTGCCAGCTCACCCCTGTCAGTGGGTGAGCAGTTCTTC. Protein product: CASSPLSVGEQFF. The rearrangement links TRBV18 to TRBJ2-1, with D uncertain. The CDR3 length is 13 residues. Germline loops: CDR1 KGHSH, CDR2 LQKENI. V was pared by 3 bases and J by 9 bases, with 12 bases between.

This clone was recorded a few times. A read error may be the cause here, since a much bigger clone is one base away. The rearrangement joins TRBV30 to TRBJ1-5; D ambiguous. V lost 7 bases, J lost 2 bases, and 15 bases lay in between. The CDR3 has 14 amino acids. Germline values: CDR1 GTSNPN, CDR2 SVGIG (reference sequence). CDR3 protein: CAFRAMGGNQPQHF. In nucleotides, the CDR3 is TGTGCCTTTCGGGCTATGGGTGGCAATCAGCCCCAGCATTTT.

The chain links TRBV14 to TRBJ1-1; tentative D call: TRBD1 (6 bases). The germline V gene encodes CDR1 SGHDN and CDR2 FVKESK. The CDR3 spans 15 residues. V lost 2 bases and J 0 bases, leaving 10 bases between the germline ends. The CDR3 reads CASSQHGQMNTEAFF. CDR3 nucleotides: TGTGCCAGCAGCCAACACGGACAGATGAACACTGAAGCTTTCTTT.

On this clone: This CDR3 is also generated by other DNA sequences in the sample. The gene calls are TRBV30 and TRBJ1-4; tentatively, D is TRBD1 (5 bases). V lost 0 bases to trimming and J lost 8 bases, with 13 bases between them. The length of the CDR3 is 14 residues. Germline V gene lookup returns CDR1 GTSNPN and CDR2 SVGIG (reference sequence). Here the CDR3 DNA reads TGTGCCTGGAGTGTACCTGGGGGTGGAGAAAAACTGTTTTTT. Amino acid sequence: CAWSVPGGGEKLFF.

The CDR3 DNA sequence: TGTGCCTGGAGTGTGTCCAGGTCAAGCTCTGGGGCCAACGTCCTGACTTTC. As protein: CAWSVSRSSSGANVLTF. The chain couples TRBV30 to TRBJ2-6; D unclear. The CDR3 spans 17 residues. The germline V gene encodes CDR1 GTSNPN and CDR2 SVGIG (reference sequence). Trimming left V 0 bases short and J 0 bases short, with 12 bases between.